Described below is a single T cell receptor (beta chain) sequence and its context. CDR3 size: 15 residues. The ends lost 6 bases at V and 3 bases at J; junction bases unmatched: 7. Germline V gives CDR1 MNHEY, CDR2 SVGAGI. The data originate from a study of blood T cell repertoires in COVID-19. Seattle patients were enrolled while actively infected and followed longitudinally. TCRdb's table, derived via immunoSEQ multiplex PCR, lists solely in-frame clones and lacks some. The table has 330,000 or so clones, 80% to 90% seen once; the top ten hold around 8.9%. Sequenced: peripheral blood. The chain links TRBV6-5 to TRBJ1-3; 8 bases map to TRBD1. The TCR comes from a man aged 25-40 years with COVID-19, enrolled during active disease. CDR3 residues: CASRPGGAGGNTIYF. The CDR3 region has the DNA TGTGCCAGCAGGCCAGGGGGCGCGGGTGGAAACACCATATATTTT.